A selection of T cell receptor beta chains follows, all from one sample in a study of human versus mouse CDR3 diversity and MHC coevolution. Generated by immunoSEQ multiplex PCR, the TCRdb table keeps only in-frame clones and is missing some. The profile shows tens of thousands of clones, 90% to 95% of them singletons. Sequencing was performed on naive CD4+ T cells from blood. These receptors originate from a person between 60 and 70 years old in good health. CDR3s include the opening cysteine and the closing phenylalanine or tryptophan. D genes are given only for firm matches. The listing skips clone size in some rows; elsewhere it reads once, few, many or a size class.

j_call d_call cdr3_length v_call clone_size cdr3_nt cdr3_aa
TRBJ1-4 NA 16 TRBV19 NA TGTGCCAGTAGTATACGCCGACCAGGGACTAATGAAAAACTGTTTTTT CASSIRRPGTNEKLFF
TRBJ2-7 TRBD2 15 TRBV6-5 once TGTGCCAGCAGCGGGGGGGCCACAAGCTCCTACGAGCAGTACTTC CASSGGATSSYEQYF
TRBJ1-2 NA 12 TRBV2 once TGTGCCAGCAGTCTCAGGGCCTATGGCTACACCTTC CASSLRAYGYTF
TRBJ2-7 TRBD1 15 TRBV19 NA TGTGCCAGTAGTACACGGACAGGGGGTCCCTACGAGCAGTACTTC CASSTRTGGPYEQYF
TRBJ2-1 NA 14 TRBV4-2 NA TGTGCCAGCAGCCAAGAACCTAGCAGGAATGAGCAGTTCTTC CASSQEPSRNEQFF
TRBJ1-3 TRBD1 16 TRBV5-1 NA TGCGCCAGCAGCTGGACGACAGGGCGTGAGGGAAACACCATATATTTT CASSWTTGREGNTIYF
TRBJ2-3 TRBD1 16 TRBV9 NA TGTGCCAGCAGCTCACCAGGGGGACAGGGTCCAGATACGCAGTATTTT CASSSPGGQGPDTQYF
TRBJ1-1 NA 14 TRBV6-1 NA TGTGCCAGCAAAGGAGCGGGAATGAACACTGAAGCTTTCTTT CASKGAGMNTEAFF
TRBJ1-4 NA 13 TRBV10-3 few TGTGCCATCAGTGATCCACCGGGTGAAAAACTGTTTTTT CAISDPPGEKLFF
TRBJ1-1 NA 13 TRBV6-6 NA TGTGCCAGCAGTTACGACATGAACACTGAAGCTTTCTTT CASSYDMNTEAFF